This paragraph covers one T cell receptor beta chain sequence. Time point in this sample: patch test 1, 2 weeks after DPC sensitization. Documented treatment: therapeutic diphenylcyclopropenone sensitization with weekly scalp DPC. Looked up from germline, CDR1 is MNHNY and CDR2 is SVGAGI (reference sequence). With 7 bases removed from V and 7 bases from J, the gap between germline ends came to 23 bases. The CDR3 length is 16 residues. The sample belongs to a study of human T cells and chemical hapten exposure. At the level of the study: There were per-sample TCR yield variations, arising mainly from small pooled library volume differences.

TCRdb redid the calling of the RACE reads with MiXCR, one entry per CDR3 protein. This table holds about 360,000 distinct CDR3 sequences, around 7% found once. Specimen: whole blood, collected in connection with sensitization to the hapten diphenylcyclopropenone (DPC). This chain connects TRBV6-6 to TRBJ1-5; a weak D match, TRBD1 (5 bases). The TCR was taken from a woman aged 18-29 years with alopecia areata. Some clones in this sample may be carry-over from other donors' samples. The CDR3 is CASIPSRAGLYQPQHF. CDR3 nucleotide sequence: TGTGCCAGCATTCCATCCCGGGCAGGGTTGTACCAGCCCCAGCATTTT.